The 24 T cell receptor beta chains below all came from one sample that was sequenced in a study of beta chain features in type 1 diabetes (dated by TCRdb to 2017 to 2018). Libraries were made using the immunoSEQ multiplex PCR assay. The entire amount of isolated RNA was reverse transcribed using the High Capacity cDNA Reverse Transcription Kit, so the sequenced TCRB transcripts were expressed ones. TCRdb retrieved this table from immuneACCESS and kept in-frame rearrangements only. Not all clones are present; in checked studies, unresolved V genes account for under half, and no reason is known for the remainder. The sample table holds 350,000 or so clones, of which about 19% were seen once. The ten largest clones capture 0.044% of the sample. The sequenced sample was naive CD4+ T cells from blood. Explained via the paper, the cell subset or site label denotes: true naive CD4+ T cells. The source is a woman between 18 and 29 years old in good health.

This clone was counted only a few times. The chain combines TRBV25-1 with TRBJ2-1, with no clear D. The CDR3 is 14 amino acids. Per germline, CDR1 MGHDK and CDR2 SYGVNS. The V end was cut by 6 bases, the J end by 2 bases, with 11 bases between. Here the CDR3 reads CASSIGGTYNEQFF. The CDR3 DNA reads TGTGCCAGCAGCATTGGCGGCACCTACAATGAGCAGTTCTTC.

V is TRBV11-2 and J is TRBJ2-3, with D perhaps matching TRBD2 (5 bases). Trimming took 5 bases from V and 4 from J, leaving 10 bases between them. Looked up from germline, CDR1 is SGHAT and CDR2 is FQNNGV. The CDR3 spans 13 residues. The CDR3 nucleotides are TGTGCCAGCAGCCTGCGGGCGCCAGATACGCAGTATTTT. This gives the protein CASSLRAPDTQYF. Supplemented by reference TRBV11-2 and TRBJ2-3, the full variable domain reads EAGVAQSPRYKIIEKRQSVAFWCNPISGHATLYWYQQILGQGPKLLIQFQNNGVVDDSQLPKDRFSAERLKGVDSTLKIQPAKLEDSAVYLCASSLRAPDTQYFGPGTRLTVL.

V and J are TRBV6-6 and TRBJ2-7; 7 bases line up with TRBD1. V gave up 0 bases and J gave up 3 bases; unmatched junction bases: 8. The CDR3 has 16 residues. In germline, CDR1 is MNHNY, CDR2 SVGAGI (reference sequence). The CDR3 loop reads CASSYSYRGSDYEQYF. In DNA, the CDR3 is TGTGCCAGCAGTTACTCTTACAGGGGATCGGACTACGAGCAGTACTTC.

Only a few counts were recorded for this clone. CDR3 sequence reads: CASSPTRTASIAYGYTF. CDR3 nucleotide sequence: TGTGCCAGCAGCCCGACCCGGACAGCCTCTATAGCCTATGGCTACACCTTC. This rearrangement joins TRBV7-9 to TRBJ1-2, with a weak D call TRBD1 (6 bases). The V gene lost 5 bases and the J gene lost 4 bases, with 23 bases spanning the gap. Germline CDR1 is SEHNR and CDR2 is FQNEAQ (reference sequence). This CDR3 has 17 residues.

The chain combines TRBV7-2 with TRBJ1-1; possibly TRBD1 for D (5 bases). The CDR3 covers 15 residues. Germline V lookup: CDR1 SGHTA, CDR2 FQGNSA. V was clipped by 3 bases and J by 1 base, with 12 bases between them. The DNA for the CDR3 is TGTGCCAGCAGCTTTGCCACGACAGCGAACACTGAAGCTTTCTTT. It is translated as CASSFATTANTEAFF. Full variable domain (rest looked up from reference TRBV7-2 and TRBJ1-1): GAGVSQSPSNKVTEKGKDVELRCDPISGHTALYWYRQSLGQGLEFLIYFQGNSAPDKSGLPSDRFSAERTGGSVSTLTIQRTQQEDSAVYLCASSFATTANTEAFFGQGTRLTVV.

The V gene is TRBV6-5, the J gene TRBJ1-1; no clear D. Looked up from germline, CDR1 is MNHEY and CDR2 is SVGAGI. The CDR3 covers 13 residues. V lost 0 bases, J lost 4 bases, and 6 bases lay in between. The CDR3 region is CASSYSPGTEAFF. CDR3 DNA sequence: TGTGCCAGCAGTTACTCTCCGGGCACTGAAGCTTTCTTT.

This rearrangement joins TRBV5-1 to TRBJ1-2, with unresolved D. The CDR3 extends over 12 amino acids. Looked up from germline, CDR1 is SGHRS and CDR2 is YFSETQ. The V gene lost 1 base and the J gene lost 8 bases, with 9 bases spanning the gap. CDR3 sequence reads: CASSLLGVGYTF. CDR3 nucleotide sequence: TGCGCCAGCAGCTTGTTGGGAGTAGGCTACACCTTC.

The sample holds a few counts of this clone. DNA of the CDR3: TGCGCCAGCAGCTTGGTCGGCAGGGCGTCCGGAAACACCATATATTTT. Amino acid sequence: CASSLVGRASGNTIYF. The chain links TRBV5-1 to TRBJ1-3, with D perhaps TRBD1 (5 bases). Germline-derived CDR1 and CDR2 are SGHRS and YFSETQ. Trimming took 0 bases from V and 4 from J, leaving 14 bases between them. The length of the CDR3 is 16 residues.

The rearrangement links TRBV19 to TRBJ2-1; 7 positions agree with TRBD2. The germline V gene encodes CDR1 LNHDA and CDR2 SQIVND (reference sequence). Trimming took 2 bases from V and 0 from J; bases not matched to a gene: 10. This CDR3 has 18 residues. CDR3 sequence (DNA): TGTGCCAGTAGTATACAGACTAGCAGCTTGAGCTCCTACAATGAGCAGTTCTTC. As protein: CASSIQTSSLSSYNEQFF.

This clone was counted only a few times. The V gene is TRBV30, the J gene TRBJ1-2, with D possibly TRBD1 on 5 matching bases. The CDR3 has 14 amino acids. Germline V gene data show CDR1 as GTSNPN and CDR2 as SVGIG (reference sequence). Trimming took off 3 bases at V and 4 bases at J, with 15 bases between the two ends. The CDR3 loop reads CAWSPPGGGYGYTF. In DNA form, the CDR3 reads TGTGCCTGGAGCCCACCCGGGGGTGGCTATGGCTACACCTTC.

This clone was counted between two and nine times. The V and J genes are TRBV7-9 and TRBJ1-1; D call uncertain. V was clipped by 7 bases and J by 0 bases, with 15 bases between them. The CDR3 loop spans 15 amino acids. The V gene's germline CDR1 is SEHNR and CDR2 FQNEAQ (reference sequence). CDR3 coding DNA: TGTGCCAGCACCCTTGGGCTTTACGTGAACACTGAAGCTTTCTTT. Protein product: CASTLGLYVNTEAFF.

This chain links TRBV18 with TRBJ1-5, with 11 bases fitting TRBD1. Looked up from germline, CDR1 is KGHSH and CDR2 is LQKENI. Losses at the gene ends were 3 bases for V and 7 bases for J; bases not matched to a gene: 5. The CDR3 length is 15 residues. CDR3 DNA sequence: TGTGCCAGCTCACCCGGGACAGGGGGAGCACAGCCCCAGCATTTT. Protein product: CASSPGTGGAQPQHF.

The V gene is TRBV5-1, the J gene TRBJ2-2; D is perhaps TRBD1 (6 bases). Germline CDR1 reads SGHRS; CDR2 reads YFSETQ. This CDR3 comprises 12 residues. V lost 2 bases and J 10 bases, leaving 9 bases between the germline ends. CDR3 in amino acids: CASSFSGEELFF. The CDR3 DNA is TGCGCCAGCAGCTTCTCAGGGGAGGAGCTGTTTTTT.

This clone has a single count. The chain employs TRBV6-5 and TRBJ1-6; D is perhaps TRBD1 (6 bases). The CDR3 runs 15 residues. Trimming shortened V by 0 bases and J by 8 bases, and 11 bases separated the two germline ends. The germline gives CDR1 MNHEY, CDR2 SVGAGI. CDR3 amino acids: CASSYSARGDSPLHF. As DNA, the CDR3 is TGTGCCAGCAGTTACTCCGCCAGGGGTGATTCACCCCTCCACTTT.

This clone has a handful of counts. The chain carries TRBV30 and TRBJ1-3; maybe TRBD1 (6 bases). CDR1 GTSNPN and CDR2 SVGIG come from the germline V gene (reference sequence). V lost 4 bases to trimming and J lost 5 bases, with 12 bases between them. This CDR3 comprises 13 residues. The DNA for the CDR3 is TGTGCCTGGATCCCCGGGACACGAAACACCATATATTTT. Translation gives CAWIPGTRNTIYF.

The chain uses TRBV28 and TRBJ2-7, with D possibly TRBD1 on 6 matching bases. The J call may be mistaken, given a closer DNA end match to TRBJ2-5. Germline values: CDR1 MDHEN, CDR2 SYDVKM. CDR3 size: 13 residues. CDR3 region: CASRQGTQETQYF. The CDR3 DNA is TGTGCCAGCCGGCAGGGGACGCAGGAGACCCAGTACTTC.

The rearrangement uses TRBV9 and TRBJ2-7, with 12 bases matching TRBD2. Germline lookup yields CDR1 SGDLS and CDR2 YYNGEE. V lost 4 bases, J lost 0 bases, and 2 bases stayed unmatched. The CDR3 has 15 residues. The CDR3 DNA sequence: TGTGCCAGCAGCCCGACTAGCGGGAGCTCCTACGAGCAGTACTTC. Its protein product is CASSPTSGSSYEQYF.

This clone was found a few times. The gene calls are TRBV7-3 and TRBJ2-3; 15 bases fit TRBD2. With 4 bases clipped from V and 0 bases from J, the junction kept 5 bases outside the gene matches. CDR3 size: 18 residues. CDR1 and CDR2 from the germline V gene are SGHTA and FQGTGA. This chain's CDR3 is CASSSGTSGGLSTDTQYF. The CDR3 DNA reads as TGTGCCAGCAGCTCCGGGACTAGCGGGGGGCTTAGCACAGATACGCAGTATTTT.

The chain carries TRBV12-5 and TRBJ1-2; the D gene is possibly TRBD1 (6 bases). The V gene lost 8 bases and the J gene lost 8 bases, with 9 bases spanning the gap. Germline V gene sequence: CDR1 LGHNT, CDR2 FRNRAP. The CDR3 is 10 amino acids. The CDR3 spells CASRGAGYTF. CDR3 DNA sequence: TGTGCTAGTCGGGGGGCAGGCTACACCTTC.

J is TRBJ2-1 and V is TRBV7-8; D is ambiguous. CDR1 is SGHVS and CDR2 is FQNEAQ in the germline V gene. V lost 1 base, J lost 2 bases, and 6 bases lay in between. The CDR3 runs 14 residues. Here the CDR3 reads CASSLVEAYNEQFF. CDR3 coding DNA: TGTGCCAGCAGCTTAGTTGAGGCCTACAATGAGCAGTTCTTC.

This clone was seen a handful of times. The chain carries TRBV5-1 and TRBJ2-7; 9 nucleotides align to TRBD1. The junction had 18 bases not matched to a gene; V was cut back by 0 bases and J by 5 bases. The CDR3 totals 19 residues. Germline lookup yields CDR1 SGHRS and CDR2 YFSETQ. The CDR3 DNA reads TGCGCCAGCAGCTTGGCCCGGGGGACAGGGTCCTCCGAGCGCCACGAGCAGTACTTC. Translating gives CASSLARGTGSSERHEQYF.

There are a few counts of this clone. This chain uses TRBV5-4 with TRBJ2-7; 7 bases line up with TRBD1. J was trimmed by 0 bases and V by 8 bases; bases with no gene match: 8. Germline V lookup: CDR1 SGHNT, CDR2 YYREEE (reference sequence). The CDR3 is 14 amino acids. DNA for the CDR3: TGTGCCAGTGCTACAGGGGCATTCTCCTACGAGCAGTACTTC. It translates to CASATGAFSYEQYF.

This clone has more than one count but fewer than ten. The chain links TRBV5-1 to TRBJ2-7; 9 bases are a match to TRBD1. From germline, CDR1 is SGHRS and CDR2 YFSETQ. V gave up 4 bases and J gave up 5 bases; unmatched junction bases: 7. This CDR3 region has 14 residues. The CDR3 DNA reads as TGCGCCAGCAGCCGTGACAGGGGGGTCGACGAGCAGTACTTC. Translating gives CASSRDRGVDEQYF. Combining the CDR3 with reference TRBV5-1 and TRBJ2-7 gives the whole variable domain KAGVTQTPRYLIKTRGQQVTLSCSPISGHRSVSWYQQTPGQGLQFLFEYFSETQRNKGNFPGRFSGRQFSNSRSEMNVSTLELGDSALYLCASSRDRGVDEQYFGPGTRLTVT.

The rearrangement links TRBV5-1 to TRBJ2-3; 9 bases align to TRBD1. This CDR3 comprises 14 residues. Germline V lookup: CDR1 SGHRS, CDR2 YFSETQ. J was trimmed by 1 base and V by 6 bases; bases with no gene match: 3. In nucleotides, the CDR3 is TGCGCCAGCACCCGGACAGGGGGCACAGATACGCAGTATTTT. Translation gives CASTRTGGTDTQYF.